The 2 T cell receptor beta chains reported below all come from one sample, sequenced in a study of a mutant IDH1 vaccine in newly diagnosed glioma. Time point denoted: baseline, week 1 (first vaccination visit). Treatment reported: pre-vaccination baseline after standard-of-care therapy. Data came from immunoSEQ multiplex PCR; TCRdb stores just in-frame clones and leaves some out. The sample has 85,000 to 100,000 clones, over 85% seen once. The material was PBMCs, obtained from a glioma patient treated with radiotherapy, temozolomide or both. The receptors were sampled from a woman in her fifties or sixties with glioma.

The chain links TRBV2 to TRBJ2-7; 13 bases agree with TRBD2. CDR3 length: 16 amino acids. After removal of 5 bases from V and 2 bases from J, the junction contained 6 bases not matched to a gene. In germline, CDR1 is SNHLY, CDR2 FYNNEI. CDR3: CASSSKLAGGPYEQYF. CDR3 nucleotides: TGTGCCAGCAGTTCCAAACTAGCGGGAGGGCCCTACGAGCAGTACTTC. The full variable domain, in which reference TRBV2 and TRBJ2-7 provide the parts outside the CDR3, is EPEVTQTPSHQVTQMGQEVILRCVPISNHLYFYWYRQILGQKVEFLVSFYNNEISEKSEIFDDQFSVERPDGSNFTLKIRSTKLEDSAMYFCASSSKLAGGPYEQYFGPGTRLTVT.

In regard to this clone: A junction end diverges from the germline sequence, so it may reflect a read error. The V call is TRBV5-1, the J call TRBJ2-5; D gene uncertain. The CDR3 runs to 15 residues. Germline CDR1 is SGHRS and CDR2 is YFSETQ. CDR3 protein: CASSLSGVAQQTQYF. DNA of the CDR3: TGCGCCAGCAGCTTGAGTGGGGTAGCCCAACAGACCCAGTACTTC.